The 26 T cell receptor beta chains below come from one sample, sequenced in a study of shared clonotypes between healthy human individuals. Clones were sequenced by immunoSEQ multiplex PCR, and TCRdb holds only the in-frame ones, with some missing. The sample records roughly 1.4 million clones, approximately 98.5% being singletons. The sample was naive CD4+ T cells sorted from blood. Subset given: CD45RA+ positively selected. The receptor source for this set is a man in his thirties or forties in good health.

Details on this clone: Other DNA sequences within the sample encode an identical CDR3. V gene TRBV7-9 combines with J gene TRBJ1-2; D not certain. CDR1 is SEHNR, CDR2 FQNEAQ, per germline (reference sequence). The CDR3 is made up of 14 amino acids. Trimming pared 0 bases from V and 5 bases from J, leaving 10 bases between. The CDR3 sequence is CASSLATGKYGYTF. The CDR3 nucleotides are TGTGCCAGCAGCTTAGCAACGGGGAAATATGGCTACACCTTC.

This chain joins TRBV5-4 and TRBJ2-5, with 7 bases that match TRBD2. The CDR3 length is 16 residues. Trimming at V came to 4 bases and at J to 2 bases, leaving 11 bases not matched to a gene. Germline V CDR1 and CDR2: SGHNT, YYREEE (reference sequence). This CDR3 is CASSPLGPGLQETQYF. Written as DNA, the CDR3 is TGTGCCAGCAGCCCATTGGGGCCGGGACTACAAGAGACCCAGTACTTC.

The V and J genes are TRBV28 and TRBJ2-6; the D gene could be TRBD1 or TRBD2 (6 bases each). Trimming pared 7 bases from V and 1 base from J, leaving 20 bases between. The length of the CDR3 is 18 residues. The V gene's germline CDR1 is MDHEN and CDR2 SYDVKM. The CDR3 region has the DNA TGTGCCAGCAATCACGGGGGACACTTGCAATCTGGGGCCAACGTCCTGACTTTC. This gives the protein CASNHGGHLQSGANVLTF.

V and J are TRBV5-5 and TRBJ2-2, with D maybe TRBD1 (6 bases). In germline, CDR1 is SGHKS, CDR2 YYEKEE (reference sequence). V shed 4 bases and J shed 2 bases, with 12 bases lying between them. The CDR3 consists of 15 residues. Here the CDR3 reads CASSGPGHNTGELFF. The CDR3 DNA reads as TGTGCCAGCAGCGGACCGGGACACAACACCGGGGAGCTGTTTTTT. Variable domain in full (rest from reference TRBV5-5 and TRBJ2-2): DAGVTQSPTHLIKTRGQQVTLRCSPISGHKSVSWYQQVLGQGPQFIFQYYEKEERGRGNFPDRFSARQFPNYSSELNVNALLLGDSALYLCASSGPGHNTGELFFGEGSRLTVL.

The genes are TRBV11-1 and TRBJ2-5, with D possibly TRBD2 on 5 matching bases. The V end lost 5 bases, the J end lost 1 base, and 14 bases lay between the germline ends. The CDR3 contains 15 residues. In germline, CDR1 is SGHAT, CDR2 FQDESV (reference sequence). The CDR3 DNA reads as TGTGCCAGCAGCAAGAAACTAGTTCCCCAAGAGACCCAGTACTTC. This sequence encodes CASSKKLVPQETQYF.

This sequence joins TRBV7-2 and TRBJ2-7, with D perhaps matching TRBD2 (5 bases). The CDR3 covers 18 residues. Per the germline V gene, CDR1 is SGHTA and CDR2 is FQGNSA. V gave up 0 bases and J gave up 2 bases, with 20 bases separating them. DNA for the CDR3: TGTGCCAGCAGCTTAGCCGTCGACGGACTGACCTTCACCTACGAGCAGTACTTC. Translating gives CASSLAVDGLTFTYEQYF.

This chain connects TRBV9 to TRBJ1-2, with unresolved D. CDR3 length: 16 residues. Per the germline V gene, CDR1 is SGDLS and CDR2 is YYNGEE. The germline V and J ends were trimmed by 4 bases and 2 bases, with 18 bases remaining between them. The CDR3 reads CASSHEKGRANYGYTF. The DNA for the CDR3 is TGTGCCAGCAGCCATGAAAAAGGGCGGGCCAACTATGGCTACACCTTC.

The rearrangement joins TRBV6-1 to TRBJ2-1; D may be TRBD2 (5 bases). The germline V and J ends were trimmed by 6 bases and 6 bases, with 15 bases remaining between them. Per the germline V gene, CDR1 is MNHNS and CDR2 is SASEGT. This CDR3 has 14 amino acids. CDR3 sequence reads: CASSHTRASNEQFF. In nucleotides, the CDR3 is TGTGCCAGCAGCCACACGCGGGCTTCCAATGAGCAGTTCTTC.

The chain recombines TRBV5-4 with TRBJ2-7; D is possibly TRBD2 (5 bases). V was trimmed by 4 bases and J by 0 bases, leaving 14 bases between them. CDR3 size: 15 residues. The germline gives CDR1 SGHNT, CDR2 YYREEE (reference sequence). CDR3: CASSPGLASSYEQYF. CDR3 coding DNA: TGTGCCAGCAGCCCTGGACTCGCTAGCTCCTACGAGCAGTACTTC.

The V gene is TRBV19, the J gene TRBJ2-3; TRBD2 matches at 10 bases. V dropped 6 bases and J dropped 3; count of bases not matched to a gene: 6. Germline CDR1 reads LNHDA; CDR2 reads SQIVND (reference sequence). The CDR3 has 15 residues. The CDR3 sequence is CASRQAGGFTDTQYF. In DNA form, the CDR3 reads TGTGCCAGTAGGCAAGCGGGAGGGTTTACAGATACGCAGTATTTT.

In DNA form, the CDR3 reads TGTGCCAGCAGCTTGTCTCGGGTGTACAATGAGCAGTTCTTC. Protein: CASSLSRVYNEQFF. The J gene is TRBJ2-1, the V gene TRBV5-4; no clear D gene. The CDR3 extends over 14 amino acids. Germline-derived CDR1 and CDR2 are SGHNT and YYREEE (reference sequence). Trimming removed 1 base from V and 4 bases from J, with 9 bases in between.

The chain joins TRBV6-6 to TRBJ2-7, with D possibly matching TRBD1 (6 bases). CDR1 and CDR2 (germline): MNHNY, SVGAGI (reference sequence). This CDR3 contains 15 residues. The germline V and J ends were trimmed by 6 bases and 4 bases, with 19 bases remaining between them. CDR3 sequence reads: CASRPNRDTSYEQYF. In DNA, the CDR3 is TGTGCCAGCAGGCCTAACCGGGACACGTCATACGAGCAGTACTTC.

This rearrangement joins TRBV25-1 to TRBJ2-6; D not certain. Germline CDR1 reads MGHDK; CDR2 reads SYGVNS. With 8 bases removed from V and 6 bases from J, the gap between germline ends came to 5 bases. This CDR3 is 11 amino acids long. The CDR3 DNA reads TGTGCCAGCTCGCAGGCCAACGTCCTGACTTTC. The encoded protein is CASSQANVLTF.

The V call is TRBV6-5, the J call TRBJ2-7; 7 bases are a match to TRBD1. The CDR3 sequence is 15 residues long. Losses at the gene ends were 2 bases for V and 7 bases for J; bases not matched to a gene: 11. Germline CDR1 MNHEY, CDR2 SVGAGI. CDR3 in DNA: TGTGCCAGCAGTTACAGGGGGCCGGATGGGTGGGAGCAGTACTTC. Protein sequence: CASSYRGPDGWEQYF.

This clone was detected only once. The CDR3 sequence is CASSLAGPYYNEQFF. CDR3 nucleotides: TGTGCCAGCAGCTTAGCTGGCCCCTACTACAATGAGCAGTTCTTC. V is TRBV7-8 and J is TRBJ2-1; D gene uncertain. V was clipped by 0 bases and J by 3 bases, with 9 bases between them. The CDR3 contains 15 residues. Germline V lookup: CDR1 SGHVS, CDR2 FQNEAQ.

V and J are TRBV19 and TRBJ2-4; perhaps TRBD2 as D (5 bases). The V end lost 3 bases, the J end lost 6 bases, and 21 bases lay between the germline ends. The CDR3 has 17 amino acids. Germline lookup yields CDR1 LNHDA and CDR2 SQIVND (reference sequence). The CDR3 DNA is TGTGCCAGTAGTATCCGGAGGATCCAGGACTTGGCAAACATTCAGTACTTC. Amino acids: CASSIRRIQDLANIQYF.

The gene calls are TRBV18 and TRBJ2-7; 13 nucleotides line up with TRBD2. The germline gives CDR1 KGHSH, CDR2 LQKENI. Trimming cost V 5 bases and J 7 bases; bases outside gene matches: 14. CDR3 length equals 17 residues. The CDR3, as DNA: TGTGCCAGCTCAAGGTTTTTCCGGACTAGCGGGAGTATTGAGCAGTACTTC. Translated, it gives CASSRFFRTSGSIEQYF.

CDR3 sequence: CASSDTGTPDTEAFF. DNA of the CDR3: TGTGCCAGCAGTGATACCGGGACGCCGGACACTGAAGCTTTCTTT. The chain employs TRBV6-4 and TRBJ1-1; possible D gene TRBD1, 5 bases. This CDR3 comprises 15 residues. Trimming cost V 3 bases and J 3 bases, with 14 bases left between them. The germline CDR1 and CDR2 sequences are MRHNA and SNTAGT.

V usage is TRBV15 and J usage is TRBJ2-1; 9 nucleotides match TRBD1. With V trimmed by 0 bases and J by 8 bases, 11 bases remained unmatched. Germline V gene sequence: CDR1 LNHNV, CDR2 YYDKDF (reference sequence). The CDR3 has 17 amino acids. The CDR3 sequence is CATSRETPGQGTYEQFF. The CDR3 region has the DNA TGTGCCACCAGCAGAGAGACCCCGGGACAGGGAACGTATGAGCAGTTCTTC.

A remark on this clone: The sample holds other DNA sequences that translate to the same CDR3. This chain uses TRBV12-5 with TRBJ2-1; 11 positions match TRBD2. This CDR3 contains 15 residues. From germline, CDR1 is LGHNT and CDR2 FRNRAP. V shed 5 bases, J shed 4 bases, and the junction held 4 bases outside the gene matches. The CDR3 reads CASGLGLADYNEQFF. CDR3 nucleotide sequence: TGTGCTAGTGGTCTGGGACTAGCGGATTACAATGAGCAGTTCTTC.

DNA for the CDR3: TGTGCCAGTACTCCGGACACCGGGGAGCTGTTTTTT. Protein product: CASTPDTGELFF. The V call is TRBV2, the J call TRBJ2-2; D is unclear. The CDR3 sequence is 12 residues long. CDR1 and CDR2 from the germline V gene are SNHLY and FYNNEI. Trimming took off 9 bases at V and 3 bases at J, with 8 bases between the two ends.

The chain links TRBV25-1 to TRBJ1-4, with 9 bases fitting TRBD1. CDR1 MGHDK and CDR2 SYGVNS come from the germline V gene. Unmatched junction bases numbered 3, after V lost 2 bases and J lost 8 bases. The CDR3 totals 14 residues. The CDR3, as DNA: TGTGCCAGCAGTGAACCAGGGACAGGGGAAAAACTGTTTTTT. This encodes CASSEPGTGEKLFF.

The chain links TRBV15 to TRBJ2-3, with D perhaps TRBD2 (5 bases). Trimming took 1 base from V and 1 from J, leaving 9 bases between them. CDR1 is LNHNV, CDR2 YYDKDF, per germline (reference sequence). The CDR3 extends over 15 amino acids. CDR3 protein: CATSRAPGGTDTQYF. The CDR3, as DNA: TGTGCCACCAGCAGAGCCCCCGGGGGCACAGATACGCAGTATTTT.

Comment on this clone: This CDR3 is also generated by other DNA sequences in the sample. The CDR3 DNA reads TGCGCCAGCAGCTTGACAGGGCGAAACGAAAAACTGTTTTTT. Encoded protein: CASSLTGRNEKLFF. J is TRBJ1-4 and V is TRBV5-1; TRBD1 might be the D (6 bases). The germline CDR1 and CDR2 sequences are SGHRS and YFSETQ. The CDR3 is 14 residues long. Trimming removed 1 base at V and 8 bases at J, with 12 bases between.

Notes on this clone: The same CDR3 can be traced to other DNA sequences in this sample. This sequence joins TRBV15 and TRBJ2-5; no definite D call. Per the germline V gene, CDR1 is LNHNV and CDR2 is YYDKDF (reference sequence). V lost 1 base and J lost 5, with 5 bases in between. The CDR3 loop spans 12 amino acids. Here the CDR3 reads CATSRGRETQYF. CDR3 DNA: TGTGCCACCAGCAGAGGACGGGAGACCCAGTACTTC.

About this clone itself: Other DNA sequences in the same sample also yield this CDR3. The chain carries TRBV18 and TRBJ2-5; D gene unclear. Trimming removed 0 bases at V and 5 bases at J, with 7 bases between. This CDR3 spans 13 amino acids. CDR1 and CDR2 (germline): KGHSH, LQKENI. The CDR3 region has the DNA TGTGCCAGCTCACCACCCAGTGCGGAGACCCAGTACTTC. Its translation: CASSPPSAETQYF.